This TCR beta chain emerged from a study of cytomegalovirus exposure and HLA in healthy donors. A word on this clone: The antigen remains unidentified.

Germline-derived CDR1 and CDR2 are SEHNR and FQNEAQ (reference sequence). This CDR3 spans 15 amino acids. The V gene end was trimmed by 10 bases and the J gene end by 0 bases; junction bases not matched to a gene: 8. Study-wide findings and caveats: When a later analysis compared HLA-associated TCR beta chains with equally common others, the HLA-associated chains turned out to be more clonally expanded and to have lower generation probabilities. Researchers counted 150 to 200 TCR beta chains as cytomegalovirus-associated.

Primers: 60 Vbeta forward and 13 Jbeta reverse. TCRdb's copy holds only in-frame clones and misses some; the assay was immunoSEQ multiplex PCR. The table has some 120,000 clones, about three quarters seen once; the top ten hold under 1.2%. The TCR originated in a human donor in good health. Sample: PBMCs. This sequence joins TRBV7-9 and TRBJ2-2; 7 nucleotides match TRBD2. In nucleotides, the CDR3 is TGTGCCACTTCGGGGAGGGATCCGAACACCGGGGAGCTGTTTTTT. Translated: CATSGRDPNTGELFF.